A selection of T cell receptor beta chains follows, all from one sample in a study of OX40 agonist ivuxolimab in advanced cancers. Here immunoSEQ multiplex PCR was the method, and the copy in TCRdb shows in-frame clones only, minus some. The sample shows some 75,000 clones, roughly 85% of them seen only once. The material sequenced was CD4+ or CD8+ T cells sorted from blood, taken in a trial of the OX40 agonist ivuxolimab. All receptors derive from an adult with an advanced solid tumor such as melanoma, head and neck, liver or kidney cancer. Each CDR3 is given with its conserved first and last residue. A D gene is named only where the DNA matches it firmly. Rows give clone size only sometimes, using once, few, many, or a class for an expanded clone.

D gene: TRBD1
J gene: TRBJ1-5
clone size: once
V gene: TRBV10-2
CDR3 protein: CASSDSARGSNQPQHF
CDR3 DNA: TGCGCCAGCAGTGATTCCGCCAGGGGGAGCAATCAGCCCCAGCATTTT

D gene: TRBD1
J gene: TRBJ1-1
clone size: .
V gene: TRBV30
CDR3 protein: CAPGTALRPMNTEAFF
CDR3 DNA: TGTGCCCCTGGGACAGCCCTTCGCCCAATGAACACTGAAGCTTTCTTT

D gene: .
J gene: TRBJ1-2
clone size: .
V gene: TRBV30
CDR3 protein: CAWSEVGVWGYTF
CDR3 DNA: TGTGCCTGGAGTGAAGTGGGGGTCTGGGGCTACACCTTC

D gene: .
J gene: TRBJ1-1
clone size: .
V gene: TRBV7-9
CDR3 protein: CASIGENTEAFF
CDR3 DNA: TGTGCCAGCATAGGGGAGAACACTGAAGCTTTCTTT

D gene: TRBD1
J gene: TRBJ1-2
clone size: .
V gene: TRBV29-1
CDR3 protein: CSVGTGAANYGYTF
CDR3 DNA: TGCAGCGTTGGAACAGGGGCGGCTAACTATGGCTACACCTTC

D gene: .
J gene: TRBJ2-2
clone size: few
V gene: TRBV21-1
CDR3 protein: CASSDRTGTNTGELFF
CDR3 DNA: TGTGCCAGCAGCGATCGGACAGGGACGAACACCGGGGAGCTGTTTTTT

D gene: .
J gene: TRBJ1-1
clone size: .
V gene: TRBV5-1
CDR3 protein: CASSPAGAEAFF
CDR3 DNA: TGCGCCAGCAGCCCCGCTGGAGCCGAAGCTTTCTTT

D gene: .
J gene: TRBJ2-3
clone size: .
V gene: TRBV9
CDR3 protein: CASSPRTDTQYF
CDR3 DNA: TGTGCCAGCAGCCCCCGCACAGATACGCAGTATTTT

D gene: .
J gene: TRBJ2-1
clone size: .
V gene: TRBV19
CDR3 protein: CASSIDLGYNEQFF
CDR3 DNA: TGTGCCAGTAGTATAGATCTCGGGTACAATGAGCAGTTCTTC

D gene: TRBD1
J gene: TRBJ1-1
clone size: .
V gene: TRBV12-5
CDR3 protein: CASGLSLTGGSTEAFF
CDR3 DNA: TGTGCTAGTGGTTTGTCTCTTACAGGGGGGAGCACTGAAGCTTTCTTT

D gene: TRBD1
J gene: TRBJ2-7
clone size: .
V gene: TRBV5-6
CDR3 protein: CASSVRDRVPEQYF
CDR3 DNA: TGTGCCAGCAGCGTCCGGGACAGGGTCCCCGAGCAGTACTTC

D gene: .
J gene: TRBJ1-1
clone size: .
V gene: TRBV5-1
CDR3 protein: CASSLEMNTEAFF
CDR3 DNA: TGCGCCAGCAGCTTGGAGATGAACACTGAAGCTTTCTTT

D gene: TRBD1
J gene: TRBJ2-3
clone size: .
V gene: TRBV18
CDR3 protein: CASSLVQGADTQYF
CDR3 DNA: TGTGCCAGCTCACTTGTACAGGGGGCAGATACGCAGTATTTT

D gene: .
J gene: TRBJ1-1
clone size: .
V gene: TRBV10-3
CDR3 protein: CAISESSVQPEAFF
CDR3 DNA: TGTGCCATCAGTGAGTCATCAGTACAGCCTGAAGCTTTCTTT

D gene: .
J gene: TRBJ2-1
clone size: .
V gene: TRBV7-2
CDR3 protein: CASSLGLAGGSYNEQFF
CDR3 DNA: TGTGCCAGCAGCTTAGGGCTAGCCGGGGGCTCCTACAATGAGCAGTTCTTC

D gene: .
J gene: TRBJ1-5
clone size: .
V gene: TRBV18
CDR3 protein: CASSPPGQLYSNQPQHF
CDR3 DNA: TGTGCCAGCTCACCACCGGGGCAGCTTTATAGCAATCAGCCCCAGCATTTT

D gene: .
J gene: TRBJ2-5
clone size: .
V gene: TRBV7-9
CDR3 protein: CASSPNLNRLMKPPRQYF
CDR3 DNA: TGTGCCAGCAGCCCTAACCTCAACCGCCTGATGAAACCTCCCCGGCAGTACTTC

D gene: .
J gene: TRBJ1-3
clone size: .
V gene: TRBV18
CDR3 protein: CASSPLPAPSGNTIYF
CDR3 DNA: TGTGCCAGCTCACCCCTACCTGCCCCATCTGGAAACACCATATATTTT

D gene: .
J gene: TRBJ1-1
clone size: .
V gene: TRBV20-1
CDR3 protein: CSARNTEAFF
CDR3 DNA: TGCAGTGCGAGAAACACTGAAGCTTTCTTT

D gene: TRBD1
J gene: TRBJ1-1
clone size: .
V gene: TRBV27
CDR3 protein: CASSLQGAGTEAFF
CDR3 DNA: TGTGCCAGCAGTTTACAGGGGGCAGGGACTGAAGCTTTCTTT

D gene: TRBD1
J gene: TRBJ2-7
clone size: .
V gene: TRBV11-1
CDR3 protein: CASQAWDRAYEQYF
CDR3 DNA: TGTGCCAGCCAAGCTTGGGACAGGGCTTACGAGCAGTACTTC

D gene: TRBD1
J gene: TRBJ2-7
clone size: .
V gene: TRBV29-1
CDR3 protein: CSVLQGTGRSPYEQYF
CDR3 DNA: TGCAGCGTTCTACAAGGGACAGGCCGAAGCCCTTACGAGCAGTACTTC

D gene: TRBD1
J gene: TRBJ1-5
clone size: .
V gene: TRBV5-1
CDR3 protein: CASSLGQENQPQHF
CDR3 DNA: TGCGCCAGCAGCCTGGGACAGGAAAATCAGCCCCAGCATTTT

D gene: TRBD2
J gene: TRBJ2-3
clone size: .
V gene: TRBV2
CDR3 protein: CASRVSWAGGSTDTQYF
CDR3 DNA: TGTGCCAGCAGAGTCAGCTGGGCGGGAGGGAGCACAGATACGCAGTATTTT

D gene: .
J gene: TRBJ1-1
clone size: .
V gene: TRBV15
CDR3 protein: CATSRETEAFF
CDR3 DNA: TGTGCCACCAGCAGAGAAACTGAAGCTTTCTTT

D gene: TRBD2
J gene: TRBJ2-5
clone size: .
V gene: TRBV4-2
CDR3 protein: CASSQDPSGETQYF
CDR3 DNA: TGTGCCAGCAGCCAAGACCCTAGCGGAGAGACCCAGTACTTC

D gene: .
J gene: TRBJ2-7
clone size: .
V gene: TRBV6-6
CDR3 protein: CASSWSTLSYEQYF
CDR3 DNA: TGTGCCAGCAGTTGGAGTACCCTCTCCTACGAGCAGTACTTC

D gene: .
J gene: TRBJ2-6
clone size: .
V gene: TRBV2
CDR3 protein: CASRRSGANVLTF
CDR3 DNA: TGTGCCAGTAGGAGGTCTGGGGCCAACGTCCTGACTTTC

D gene: .
J gene: TRBJ2-6
clone size: .
V gene: TRBV25-1
CDR3 protein: CASSSWDTSGANVLTF
CDR3 DNA: TGTGCCAGCAGTTCCTGGGACACCTCTGGGGCCAACGTCCTGACTTTC

D gene: .
J gene: TRBJ1-6
clone size: .
V gene: TRBV7-2
CDR3 protein: CASSEEATGGSPLHF
CDR3 DNA: TGTGCCAGCAGCGAAGAGGCGACAGGCGGCTCACCCCTCCACTTT

D gene: TRBD1
J gene: TRBJ1-4
clone size: few
V gene: TRBV30
CDR3 protein: CAWRDRGTEKLFF
CDR3 DNA: TGTGCCTGGCGGGACAGGGGGACCGAAAAACTGTTTTTT

D gene: .
J gene: TRBJ2-3
clone size: .
V gene: TRBV5-8
CDR3 protein: CASSLIQGSTDTQYF
CDR3 DNA: TGTGCCAGCAGCCTGATACAGGGCTCCACAGATACGCAGTATTTT

D gene: .
J gene: TRBJ2-7
clone size: .
V gene: TRBV7-2
CDR3 protein: CASSSNRAAYEQYF
CDR3 DNA: TGTGCCAGCAGCTCCAACAGGGCCGCCTACGAGCAGTACTTC

D gene: .
J gene: TRBJ1-1
clone size: .
V gene: TRBV7-9
CDR3 protein: CASSLGQRTEAFF
CDR3 DNA: TGTGCCAGCAGCTTAGGGCAACGGACTGAAGCTTTCTTT

D gene: .
J gene: TRBJ1-3
clone size: .
V gene: TRBV19
CDR3 protein: CASSVRQTGNTIYF
CDR3 DNA: TGTGCCAGTAGTGTTCGTCAAACTGGAAACACCATATATTTT

D gene: TRBD2
J gene: TRBJ2-2
clone size: .
V gene: TRBV13
CDR3 protein: CASRPEGLAGARNTGELFF
CDR3 DNA: TGTGCCAGCAGGCCAGAAGGACTAGCGGGGGCCAGGAACACCGGGGAGCTGTTTTTT

D gene: TRBD2
J gene: TRBJ2-1
clone size: .
V gene: TRBV5-5
CDR3 protein: CASSPYGTSGGQFF
CDR3 DNA: TGTGCCAGCAGCCCCTATGGGACTAGCGGGGGGCAGTTCTTC

D gene: .
J gene: TRBJ2-1
clone size: few
V gene: TRBV7-2
CDR3 protein: CASSSLGLDQFF
CDR3 DNA: TGTGCCAGCAGCTCACTGGGCCTAGATCAGTTCTTC

D gene: TRBD2
J gene: TRBJ2-1
clone size: .
V gene: TRBV9
CDR3 protein: CASSVGASGAPNEQFF
CDR3 DNA: TGTGCCAGCAGCGTAGGGGCTAGCGGGGCCCCCAATGAGCAGTTCTTC

D gene: .
J gene: TRBJ2-7
clone size: .
V gene: TRBV7-2
CDR3 protein: CASRLGQDRYEQYF
CDR3 DNA: TGTGCCAGCAGACTAGGGCAGGACCGATACGAGCAGTACTTC

D gene: TRBD2
J gene: TRBJ2-3
clone size: .
V gene: TRBV9
CDR3 protein: CASSVGAGGSGGKTDTQYF
CDR3 DNA: TGTGCCAGCAGCGTAGGCGCGGGAGGGAGCGGGGGAAAGACAGATACGCAGTATTTT

D gene: .
J gene: TRBJ2-2
clone size: .
V gene: TRBV7-3
CDR3 protein: CASSSFGEAGELFF
CDR3 DNA: TGTGCCAGCAGCTCCTTTGGGGAGGCCGGGGAGCTGTTTTTT

D gene: .
J gene: TRBJ1-5
clone size: .
V gene: TRBV15
CDR3 protein: CATSRERAGTDYNQPQHF
CDR3 DNA: TGTGCCACCAGCAGAGAGAGGGCGGGAACGGACTACAATCAGCCCCAGCATTTT

D gene: TRBD2
J gene: TRBJ2-1
clone size: .
V gene: TRBV29-1
CDR3 protein: CSVGFLAGGNEQFF
CDR3 DNA: TGCAGCGTTGGGTTTCTAGCGGGGGGAAATGAGCAGTTCTTC

D gene: TRBD1
J gene: TRBJ1-5
clone size: .
V gene: TRBV30
CDR3 protein: CAWKSQGARGNQPQHF
CDR3 DNA: TGTGCCTGGAAGAGCCAGGGGGCACGTGGGAATCAGCCCCAGCATTTT

D gene: TRBD1
J gene: TRBJ1-1
clone size: .
V gene: TRBV7-6
CDR3 protein: CASSQHQGVDIEAFF
CDR3 DNA: TGTGCCAGCAGCCAACATCAGGGGGTGGACATTGAAGCTTTCTTT